This section outlines one TCR beta chain sequence together with its context. This sample is part of a study of glioma-infiltrating T cells. Germline V gene sequence: CDR1 SGHTA, CDR2 FQGNSA. Trimming took 1 base from V and 5 from J; bases not matched to a gene: 9. There are 16 residues in the CDR3. TCR alpha and beta CDR3 regions were amplified from RNA using iRepertoire nested multiplex PCR. For one-step reverse transcription and amplification, 100-400 ng of tissue mRNA or PBMC total RNA was used. MiXCR, run by TCRdb on the multiplex PCR reads, gives a single entry per CDR3 protein. This sample has 160,000 or so distinct CDR3 sequences; 43% occur once, and the top ten carry roughly 5.2%.

This chain links TRBV7-2 with TRBJ2-5; 8 positions match TRBD1. This sequence originates from a human donor with low-grade glioma or glioblastoma, undergoing nonglioma brain surgery, or in good health (not recorded which). The sequenced material came from glioma tissue, nonneoplastic brain tissue, or PBMCs (not recorded which). The CDR3 region is CASSLGRDRPEETQYF. For the CDR3, the DNA is TGTGCCAGCAGCTTAGGCAGGGACAGGCCGGAGGAGACCCAGTACTTC.